The rows below give T cell receptor beta chains drawn from one sample of a study of beta chain features in type 1 diabetes. Generated by immunoSEQ multiplex PCR, the TCRdb table keeps only in-frame clones and is missing some. The sample gives some 63,000 clones, around 49% of which show up once; 0.65% to 0.9% is in the top ten. The sequencing input was central memory CD4+ T cells from blood. Source of these receptors: a man aged 25-45 years with type 1 diabetes. CDR3s include the opening cysteine and the closing phenylalanine or tryptophan. The D gene is left open where the match is weak. A clone size is listed for some rows: how often the clone was seen (once, few, many), or a class if it is expanded.

D	V	size	J	length	CDR3	DNA
TRBD1	TRBV5-6	NA	TRBJ2-2	17	CASRLGQGRTNTGELFF	TGTGCCAGCAGACTGGGACAGGGGAGGACGAACACCGGGGAGCTGTTTTTT
NA	TRBV12-5	NA	TRBJ1-3	19	CASGFLTKPFPPSGNTIYF	TGTGCTAGTGGTTTTCTTACTAAACCGTTTCCCCCTTCAGGAAACACCATATATTTT
NA	TRBV19	NA	TRBJ1-5	17	CASTIGREGRDNQPQHF	TGTGCCAGTACTATAGGTCGGGAAGGCCGCGACAATCAGCCCCAGCATTTT
TRBD2	TRBV10-3	once	TRBJ2-1	13	CATGTSGYNEQFF	TGTGCCACTGGGACTAGCGGGTACAATGAGCAGTTCTTC
TRBD1	TRBV20-1	NA	TRBJ1-1	11	CSASPGGEAFF	TGCAGTGCAAGTCCAGGGGGTGAAGCTTTCTTT
NA	TRBV6-1	once	TRBJ1-1	15	CASSETGTKNTEAFF	TGTGCCAGCAGTGAAACAGGGACGAAGAACACTGAAGCTTTCTTT
NA	TRBV2	NA	TRBJ1-4	15	CASSEAQQVNEKLFF	TGTGCCAGCAGTGAAGCGCAACAGGTTAATGAAAAACTGTTTTTT
NA	TRBV9	NA	TRBJ1-5	14	CASSEGKVSQPQHF	TGTGCCAGCAGCGAGGGGAAGGTTTCGCAGCCCCAGCATTTT
NA	TRBV18	NA	TRBJ2-5	14	CASSPPQGGETQYF	TGTGCCAGCTCACCACCGCAGGGGGGAGAGACCCAGTACTTC
NA	TRBV28	few	TRBJ2-7	14	CASTGTFNSYEQYF	TGTGCCAGCACCGGGACTTTCAACTCCTACGAGCAGTACTTC
TRBD1	TRBV6-6	NA	TRBJ2-7	14	CASSLQGADYEQYF	TGTGCCAGCAGCCTACAGGGGGCGGACTACGAGCAGTACTTC
NA	TRBV5-1	few	TRBJ2-3	15	CASSYDRSSTDTQYF	TGCGCCAGCAGCTATGACAGGTCCAGCACAGATACGCAGTATTTT
NA	TRBV2	NA	TRBJ2-7	14	CASSEGAGRWEQYF	TGTGCCAGCAGTGAGGGGGCAGGGCGCTGGGAGCAGTACTTC
TRBD1	TRBV5-4	NA	TRBJ2-1	15	CASRNQGAGDNEQFF	TGTGCCAGCAGGAATCAGGGGGCAGGGGACAATGAGCAGTTCTTC
TRBD1	TRBV27	once	TRBJ2-1	14	CASSTRDRAHEQFF	TGTGCCAGCAGTACCCGGGACAGGGCGCATGAGCAGTTCTTC
TRBD1	TRBV6-5	NA	TRBJ1-2	14	CASSSPGQGYGYTF	TGTGCCAGCAGTTCACCGGGACAGGGGTATGGCTACACCTTC
NA	TRBV5-1	NA	TRBJ1-1	16	CASGTEGPPLNTEAFF	TGCGCCAGCGGGACTGAGGGTCCACCCTTGAACACTGAAGCTTTCTTT
NA	TRBV6-5	NA	TRBJ2-7	15	CASSSTPGASYEQYF	TGTGCCAGCAGTTCTACCCCGGGAGCCAGCTACGAGCAGTACTTC
NA	TRBV11-3	few	TRBJ2-7	13	CASSPWLAYEQYF	TGTGCCAGCAGCCCTTGGCTAGCCTACGAGCAGTACTTC
TRBD1	TRBV2	few	TRBJ2-7	14	CASGLGQGIYEQYF	TGTGCCAGCGGGCTGGGACAGGGCATCTACGAGCAGTACTTC
NA	TRBV13	NA	TRBJ1-1	13	CASSSDLNTEAFF	TGTGCCAGCAGCTCGGACTTGAACACTGAAGCTTTCTTT
TRBD2	TRBV9	NA	TRBJ2-3	17	CASSVARASGGGNTQYF	TGTGCCAGCAGCGTAGCTAGGGCTAGCGGGGGAGGGAATACGCAGTATTTT
TRBD1	TRBV7-7	NA	TRBJ2-5	15	CASSPRTGNRETQYF	TGTGCTAGCAGCCCAAGGACAGGGAATAGAGAGACCCAGTACTTC
NA	TRBV15	few	TRBJ1-6	14	CATSIGGWNSPLHF	TGTGCCACCAGCATCGGGGGATGGAACTCACCCCTCCACTTT
TRBD2	TRBV19	NA	TRBJ2-2	15	CASRLAGGPTGELFF	TGTGCCAGTAGGCTAGCGGGAGGGCCGACCGGGGAGCTGTTTTTT
NA	TRBV30	NA	TRBJ1-4	15	CAWSGGRRTNEKLFF	TGTGCCTGGAGTGGTGGGAGGCGTACTAATGAAAAACTGTTTTTT
NA	TRBV27	once	TRBJ1-3	14	CASSLQGTGNTIYF	TGTGCCAGCAGTTTACAGGGAACTGGAAACACCATATATTTT
NA	TRBV5-1	NA	TRBJ2-2	16	CASSLGTSTNTGGLFF	TGCGCCAGCAGCTTGGGGACGTCCACGAACACCGGGGGGCTGTTTTTT
TRBD1	TRBV12-5	NA	TRBJ1-1	11	CASGRDSEAFF	TGTGCTAGTGGACGGGACAGCGAAGCTTTCTTT
NA	TRBV6-5	few	TRBJ1-2	13	CASSYSPSGGYTF	TGTGCCAGCAGTTACTCGCCAAGCGGGGGCTACACCTTC
TRBD1	TRBV6-1	once	TRBJ1-5	15	CASQPPGQGHQPQHF	TGTGCCAGCCAGCCCCCGGGACAGGGTCATCAGCCCCAGCATTTT
NA	TRBV19	NA	TRBJ1-5	15	CASSIGRGSDQPQHF	TGTGCCAGTAGTATAGGACGCGGGTCAGATCAGCCCCAGCATTTT
TRBD2	TRBV5-1	NA	TRBJ2-5	15	CASSGGLAGPETQYF	TGCGCCAGCAGCGGGGGACTAGCGGGGCCGGAGACCCAGTACTTC
TRBD1	TRBV20-1	NA	TRBJ1-1	11	CSAHRGIGAFF	TGCAGTGCTCACAGGGGTATTGGGGCTTTCTTT
NA	TRBV29-1	few	TRBJ2-7	12	CSVRPGFHEQYF	TGCAGCGTTCGGCCGGGGTTCCACGAGCAGTACTTC
TRBD1	TRBV5-1	NA	TRBJ2-5	14	CASSWDSRQETQYF	TGCGCCAGCAGCTGGGACAGCAGACAAGAGACCCAGTACTTC
NA	TRBV11-3	NA	TRBJ1-2	17	CASSLDRRPASNYGYTF	TGTGCCAGCAGCTTAGACAGGCGACCAGCTTCTAACTATGGCTACACCTTC
TRBD1	TRBV5-1	NA	TRBJ2-2	17	CASSPGTGAKTVGELFF	TGCGCCAGCAGCCCGGGGACAGGGGCCAAGACAGTAGGGGAGCTGTTTTTT
TRBD2	TRBV10-2	NA	TRBJ2-7	13	CASRTSGPYEQYF	TGCGCCAGCAGGACTAGCGGACCCTACGAGCAGTACTTC
TRBD2	TRBV18	few	TRBJ2-3	15	CASSPYAGAADTQYF	TGTGCCAGCTCACCATATGCGGGAGCTGCAGATACGCAGTATTTT
TRBD2	TRBV5-1	NA	TRBJ2-1	18	CASSLRLAGANSYNEQFF	TGCGCCAGCAGCCTTCGACTAGCGGGGGCCAACTCCTACAATGAGCAGTTCTTC
TRBD1	TRBV5-4	NA	TRBJ2-7	14	CASSLEAGGYEQYF	TGTGCCAGCAGCTTGGAGGCAGGGGGCTACGAGCAGTACTTC
TRBD1	TRBV19	many	TRBJ2-2	16	CASSGQGASYTGELFF	TGTGCCAGTAGTGGACAGGGGGCTTCCTACACCGGGGAGCTGTTTTTT